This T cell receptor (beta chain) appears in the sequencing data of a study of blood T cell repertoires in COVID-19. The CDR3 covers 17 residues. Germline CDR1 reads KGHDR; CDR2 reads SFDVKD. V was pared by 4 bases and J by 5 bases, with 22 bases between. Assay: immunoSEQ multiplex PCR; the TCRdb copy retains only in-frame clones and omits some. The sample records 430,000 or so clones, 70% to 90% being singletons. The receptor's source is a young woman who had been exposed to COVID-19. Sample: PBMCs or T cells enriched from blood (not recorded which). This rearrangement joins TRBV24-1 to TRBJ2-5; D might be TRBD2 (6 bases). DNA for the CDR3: TGTGCCACCAGTGACCCAGGGATTTCCGGGGGATTTGAGACCCAGTACTTC. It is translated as CATSDPGISGGFETQYF.